This T cell receptor (beta chain) was recorded in a study of molecular identifiers for immune sequencing clone quantification. Across the study: Replicate experiments divided RNA from about 21,000 or 97,000 naive CD8 cells into five parts and sequenced four. General study points: Among effectors, clones above 20 RNA copies held over 99% of molecules; among naive cells, under 1%.

This clonotype was seen only once. Antigen specificity is unknown. Being one base from a much bigger clone, this may be a read error. When naive CD8 T cells were sorted, they were gated as CD8+CD4-CCR7+CD45RA+. The ends were cut back, 3 bases at V and 5 bases at J, with 17 bases in the middle. The germline CDR1 and CDR2 sequences are SNHLY and FYNNEI. The CDR3 totals 15 residues. Listed TCR primers, together with previously described methods, were used for the bulk TCR libraries. TCRdb reprocessed the PCR reads via MiXCR and lists one record per CDR3 protein. The sample has just over 95,000 distinct CDR3 sequences, 20% to 25% seen once.

The sample taken for sequencing was naive CD8+ T cells from blood, with Jurkat cell RNA spiked in. Indicated subset: FACS-sorted CD8+CD4-CCR7+CD45RA+ naive T cells. This receptor was identified in a human donor in good health. Some libraries in this study had Jurkat cell RNA spiked in. This sequence joins TRBV2 and TRBJ2-7; maybe TRBD1 (6 bases). CDR3 sequence (DNA): TGTGCCAGCAGTGACATGAGGGGGACGACCGACGAGCAGTACTTC. Amino acid sequence: CASSDMRGTTDEQYF.